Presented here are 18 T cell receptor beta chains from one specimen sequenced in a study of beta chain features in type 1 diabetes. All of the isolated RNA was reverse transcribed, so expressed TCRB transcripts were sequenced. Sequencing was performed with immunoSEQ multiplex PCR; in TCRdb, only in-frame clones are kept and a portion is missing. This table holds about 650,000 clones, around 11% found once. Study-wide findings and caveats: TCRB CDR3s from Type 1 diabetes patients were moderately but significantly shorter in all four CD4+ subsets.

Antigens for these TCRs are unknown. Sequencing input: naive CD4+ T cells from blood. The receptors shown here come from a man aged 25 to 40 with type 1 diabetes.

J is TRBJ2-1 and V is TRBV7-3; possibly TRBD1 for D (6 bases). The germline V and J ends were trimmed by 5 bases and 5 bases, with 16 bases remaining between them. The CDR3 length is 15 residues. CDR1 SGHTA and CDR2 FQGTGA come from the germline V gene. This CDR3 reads CASSPTGSLNNEQFF. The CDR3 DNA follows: TGTGCCAGCAGCCCCACAGGGTCGCTTAACAATGAGCAGTTCTTC.

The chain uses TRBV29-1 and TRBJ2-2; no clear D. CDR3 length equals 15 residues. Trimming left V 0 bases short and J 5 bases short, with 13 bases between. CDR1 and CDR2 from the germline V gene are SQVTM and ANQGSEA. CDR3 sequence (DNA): TGCAGCGTTGAAGATTCCGCATCACAAACCGGGGAGCTGTTTTTT. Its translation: CSVEDSASQTGELFF.

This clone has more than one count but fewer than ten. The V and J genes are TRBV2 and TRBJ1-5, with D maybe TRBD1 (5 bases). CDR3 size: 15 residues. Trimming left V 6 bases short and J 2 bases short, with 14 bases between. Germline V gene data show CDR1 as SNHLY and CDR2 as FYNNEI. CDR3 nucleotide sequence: TGTGCCAGCAGCCCACAGGATCTTGGCAATCAGCCCCAGCATTTT. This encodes CASSPQDLGNQPQHF.

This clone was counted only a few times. The CDR3 loop reads CASSSPRGTAIETQYF. CDR3 sequence (DNA): TGTGCCAGCAGCTCTCCTCGTGGGACGGCCATCGAGACCCAGTACTTC. The V gene is TRBV9, the J gene TRBJ2-5; D could derive from TRBD1 or TRBD2 (5 bases each). There are 16 residues in the CDR3. Per germline, CDR1 SGDLS and CDR2 YYNGEE. V was pared by 4 bases and J by 5 bases, with 21 bases between.

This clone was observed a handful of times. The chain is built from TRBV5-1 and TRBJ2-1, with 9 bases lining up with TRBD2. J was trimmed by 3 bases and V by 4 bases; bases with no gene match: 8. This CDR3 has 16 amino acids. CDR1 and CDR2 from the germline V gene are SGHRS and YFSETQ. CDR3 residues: CASSPVAGGYYNEQFF. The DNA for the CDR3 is TGCGCCAGCAGCCCCGTGGCGGGGGGGTACTACAATGAGCAGTTCTTC.

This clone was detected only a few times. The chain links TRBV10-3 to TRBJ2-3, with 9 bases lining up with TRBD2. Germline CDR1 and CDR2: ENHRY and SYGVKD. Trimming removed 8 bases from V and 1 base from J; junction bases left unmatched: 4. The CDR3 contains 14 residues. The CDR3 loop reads CAIRGGGGTDTQYF. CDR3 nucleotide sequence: TGTGCCATCCGTGGCGGGGGGGGCACAGATACGCAGTATTTT.

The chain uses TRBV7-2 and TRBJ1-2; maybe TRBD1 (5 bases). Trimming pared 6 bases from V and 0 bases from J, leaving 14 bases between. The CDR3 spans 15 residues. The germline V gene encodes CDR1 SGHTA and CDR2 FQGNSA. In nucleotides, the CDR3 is TGTGCCAGCAGATCCCCACAGGACGCTAACTATGGCTACACCTTC. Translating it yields CASRSPQDANYGYTF.

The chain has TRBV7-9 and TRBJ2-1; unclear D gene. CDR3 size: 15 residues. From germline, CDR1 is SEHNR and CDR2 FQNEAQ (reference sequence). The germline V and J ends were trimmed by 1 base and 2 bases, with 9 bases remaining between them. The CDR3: CASSLVGGPYNEQFF. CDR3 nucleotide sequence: TGTGCCAGCAGCTTAGTCGGCGGCCCCTACAATGAGCAGTTCTTC.

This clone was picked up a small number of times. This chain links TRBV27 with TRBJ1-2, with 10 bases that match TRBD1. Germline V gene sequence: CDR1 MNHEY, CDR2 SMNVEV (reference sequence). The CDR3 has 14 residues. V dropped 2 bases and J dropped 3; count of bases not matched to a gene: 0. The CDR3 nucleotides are TGTGCCAGCAGTTTAGGGACAGGGGACTATGGCTACACCTTC. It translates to CASSLGTGDYGYTF.

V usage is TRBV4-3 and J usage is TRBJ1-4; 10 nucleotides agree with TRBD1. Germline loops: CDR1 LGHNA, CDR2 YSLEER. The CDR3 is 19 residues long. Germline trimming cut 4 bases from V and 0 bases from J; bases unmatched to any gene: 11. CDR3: CASSREAGQGTTTNEKLFF. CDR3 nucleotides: TGCGCCAGCAGCCGCGAAGCGGGACAGGGGACCACAACTAATGAAAAACTGTTTTTT.

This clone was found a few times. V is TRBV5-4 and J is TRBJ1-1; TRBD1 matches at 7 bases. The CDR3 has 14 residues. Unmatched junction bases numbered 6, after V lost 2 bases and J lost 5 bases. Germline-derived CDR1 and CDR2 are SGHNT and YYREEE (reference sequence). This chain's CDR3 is CASSLFDRATEAFF. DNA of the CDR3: TGTGCCAGCAGCTTATTTGACAGGGCGACTGAAGCTTTCTTT.

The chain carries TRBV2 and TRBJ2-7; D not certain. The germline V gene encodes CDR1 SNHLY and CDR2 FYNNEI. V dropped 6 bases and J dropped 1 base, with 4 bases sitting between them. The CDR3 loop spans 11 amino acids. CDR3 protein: CASSMSYEQYF. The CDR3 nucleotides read TGTGCCAGCAGCATGTCCTACGAGCAGTACTTC.

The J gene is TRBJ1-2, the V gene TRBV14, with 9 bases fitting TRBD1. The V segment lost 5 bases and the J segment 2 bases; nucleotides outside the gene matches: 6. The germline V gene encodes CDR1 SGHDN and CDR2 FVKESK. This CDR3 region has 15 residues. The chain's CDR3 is CASSFRQGVNYGYTF. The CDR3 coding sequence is TGTGCCAGCAGCTTCCGACAGGGGGTCAACTATGGCTACACCTTC.

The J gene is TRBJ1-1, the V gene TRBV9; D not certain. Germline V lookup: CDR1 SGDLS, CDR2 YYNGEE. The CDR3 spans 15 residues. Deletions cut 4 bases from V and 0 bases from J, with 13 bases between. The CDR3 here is CASSTQGQMNTEAFF. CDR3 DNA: TGTGCCAGCAGCACTCAAGGGCAAATGAACACTGAAGCTTTCTTT. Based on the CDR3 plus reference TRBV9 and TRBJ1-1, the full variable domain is DSGVTQTPKHLITATGQRVTLRCSPRSGDLSVYWYQQSLDQGLQFLIQYYNGEERAKGNILERFSAQQFPDLHSELNLSSLELGDSALYFCASSTQGQMNTEAFFGQGTRLTVV.

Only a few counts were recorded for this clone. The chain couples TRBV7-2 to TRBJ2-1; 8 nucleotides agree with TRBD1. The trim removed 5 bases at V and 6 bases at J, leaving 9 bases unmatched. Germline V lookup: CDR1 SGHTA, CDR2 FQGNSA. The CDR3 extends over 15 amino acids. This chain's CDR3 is CASSGGTGPSNEQFF. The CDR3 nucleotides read TGTGCCAGCAGCGGCGGGACAGGCCCTAGCAATGAGCAGTTCTTC.

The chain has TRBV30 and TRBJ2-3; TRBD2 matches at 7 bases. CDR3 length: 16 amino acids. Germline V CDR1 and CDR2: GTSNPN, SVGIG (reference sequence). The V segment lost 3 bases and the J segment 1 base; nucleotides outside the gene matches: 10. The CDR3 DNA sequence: TGTGCCTGGAGCGTCGCAGCGGGGCGGCGCACAGATACGCAGTATTTT. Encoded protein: CAWSVAAGRRTDTQYF.

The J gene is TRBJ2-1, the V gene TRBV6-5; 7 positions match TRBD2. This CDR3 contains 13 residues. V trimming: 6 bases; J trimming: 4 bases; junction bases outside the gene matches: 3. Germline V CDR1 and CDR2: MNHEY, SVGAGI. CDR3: CASSPGGYNEQFF. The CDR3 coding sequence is TGTGCCAGCAGCCCCGGGGGGTACAATGAGCAGTTCTTC.

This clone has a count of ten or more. CDR3 in amino acids: CATQGDADTQYF. The CDR3 DNA follows: TGTGCCACGCAGGGGGACGCAGATACGCAGTATTTT. The J gene is TRBJ2-3, the V gene TRBV10-3; 7 bases match TRBD1. J gave up 4 bases and V 10 bases, and 5 bases lay outside the gene matches. The CDR3 extends over 12 amino acids. Germline CDR1 and CDR2: ENHRY and SYGVKD.